This T cell receptor (beta chain) was captured in a study of blood T cell repertoires in COVID-19. Study information: Spain, Italy and the United States supplied samples that represented acute and convalescent COVID-19. T cells, B-cell-depleted T cells, or PBMCs supplied cDNA or gDNA.

The V end was cut by 6 bases, the J end by 4 bases, with 21 bases between. The CDR3 extends over 16 amino acids. Germline lookup yields CDR1 MNHEY and CDR2 SVGEGT. Source study methods: It was from reference gene primer amplification that nucleated cell counts were estimated. Here immunoSEQ multiplex PCR was the method, and the copy in TCRdb shows in-frame clones only, minus some. Clone size and the V and J calls come from that table; the DNA yielded D and trimming. In the table there are 200,000 or so clones, around four fifths of which are singletons. The sample taken for sequencing was peripheral blood. The sequence derives from a man aged 25-40 years with active or convalescent COVID-19. The chain uses TRBV6-2 or TRBV6-3 and TRBJ2-5; possibly TRBD2 for D (5 bases). The CDR3 sequence: CASSPRGRNGGETQYF. CDR3 nucleotides: TGTGCCAGCAGCCCCCGAGGGCGGAATGGAGGAGAGACCCAGTACTTC.